This entry lists 28 T cell receptor beta chains sequenced from one sample in a study of cytomegalovirus exposure and HLA in healthy donors. In the PCR, 60 Vbeta and 13 Jbeta primers were used. Data came from immunoSEQ multiplex PCR; TCRdb stores just in-frame clones and leaves some out. Of more than 95,000 clones listed, about three quarters are singletons. Sequencing was performed on PBMCs. Source of these receptors: a man in his forties or fifties in good health and CMV-seronegative.

This chain uses TRBV19 with TRBJ1-2; no definite D call. V was clipped by 3 bases and J by 2 bases, with 7 bases between them. This CDR3 comprises 13 residues. CDR1 is LNHDA, CDR2 SQIVND, per germline (reference sequence). The CDR3 sequence: CASSMDSNYGYTF. The CDR3 bases are TGTGCCAGTAGTATGGACTCAAACTATGGCTACACCTTC.

The chain couples TRBV15 to TRBJ1-2; D ambiguous. The length of the CDR3 is 13 residues. Between the trimmed V and J ends, which lost 5 bases and 5 bases, there was a span of 12 bases. Per germline, CDR1 LNHNV and CDR2 YYDKDF (reference sequence). This CDR3 is CATSPMGGYGYTF. The CDR3 DNA reads TGTGCCACCAGCCCCATGGGAGGGTATGGCTACACCTTC.

The chain combines TRBV7-9 with TRBJ2-5, with D maybe TRBD1 (5 bases). This CDR3 has 14 residues. V dropped 2 bases and J dropped 1 base, with 8 bases sitting between them. CDR1 SEHNR and CDR2 FQNEAQ come from the germline V gene (reference sequence). In DNA form, the CDR3 reads TGTGCCAGCAGCTTAAGGGGCACCCAAGAGACCCAGTACTTC. This gives the protein CASSLRGTQETQYF.

The chain joins TRBV6-6 to TRBJ1-2, with 8 bases that match TRBD1. Trimming cost V 5 bases and J 7 bases; bases outside gene matches: 6. The germline V gene encodes CDR1 MNHNY and CDR2 SVGAGI (reference sequence). The CDR3 contains 13 residues. As DNA, the CDR3 is TGTGCCAGCAGTGTAGGACAGGGCGGTGGCTACACCTTC. It is translated as CASSVGQGGGYTF.

The chain carries TRBV7-7 and TRBJ2-3, with a tentative D call TRBD1 (6 bases). The germline V gene has CDR1 SSHAT and CDR2 FNYEAQ (reference sequence). The V gene lost 5 bases and the J gene lost 1 base, with 13 bases spanning the gap. This CDR3 is 15 amino acids long. The CDR3: CASSAGVSRTDTQYF. The CDR3 DNA sequence: TGTGCCAGCAGCGCAGGGGTCTCCCGCACAGATACGCAGTATTTT. Full variable domain (missing parts from reference TRBV7-7 and TRBJ2-3): GAGVSQSPRYKVTKRGQDVTLRCDPISSHATLYWYQQALGQGPEFLTYFNYEAQPDKSGLPSDRFSAERPEGSISTLTIQRTEQRDSAMYRCASSAGVSRTDTQYFGPGTRLTVL.

This clone was picked up many times. The genes are TRBV7-2 and TRBJ1-1; TRBD1 agrees at 8 bases. CDR3 length: 15 residues. Unmatched junction bases numbered 5, after V lost 1 base and J lost 4 bases. Germline V gives CDR1 SGHTA, CDR2 FQGNSA. The CDR3 DNA is TGTGCCAGCAGCTTAGGGGACAGGAGATCCACTGAAGCTTTCTTT. Its translation: CASSLGDRRSTEAFF.

There are a few counts of this clone. The same CDR3 is also encoded by other DNA sequences in this sample. The chain carries TRBV5-1 and TRBJ2-3; the D gene is possibly TRBD1 (6 bases). The CDR3 has 15 amino acids. Deletions cut 5 bases from V and 0 bases from J, with 13 bases between. Germline CDR1 reads SGHRS; CDR2 reads YFSETQ. This CDR3 reads CASSSAGTSTDTQYF. Here the CDR3 DNA reads TGCGCCAGCAGTTCCGCAGGGACAAGCACAGATACGCAGTATTTT.

The gene calls are TRBV5-4 and TRBJ1-2; tentative D call: TRBD1 (5 bases). Germline CDR1 is SGHNT and CDR2 is YYREEE (reference sequence). The CDR3 length is 11 residues. V was shortened by 6 bases and J by 8 bases, with 11 bases between the two germline ends. The CDR3 sequence: CASTAGRGYTF. DNA for the CDR3: TGTGCCAGCACCGCAGGGAGGGGCTACACCTTC. The complete variable domain, with remaining parts taken from reference TRBV5-4 and TRBJ1-2, reads ETGVTQSPTHLIKTRGQQVTLRCSSQSGHNTVSWYQQALGQGPQFIFQYYREEENGRGNFPPRFSGLQFPNYSSELNVNALELDDSALYLCASTAGRGYTFGSGTRLTVV.

The V gene is TRBV28, the J gene TRBJ1-5; a weak D match, TRBD1 (6 bases). Germline values: CDR1 MDHEN, CDR2 SYDVKM. The CDR3 consists of 15 residues. Trimming shortened V by 2 bases and J by 11 bases, and 19 bases separated the two germline ends. DNA for the CDR3: TGTGCCAGCAGTTTAAATGGGCTTATAGCAGGGGCCCAGCATTTT. It translates to CASSLNGLIAGAQHF.

This chain links TRBV6-1 with TRBJ2-7; a possible D gene is TRBD2 (6 bases). Trimming left V 2 bases short and J 5 bases short, with 10 bases between. The CDR3 is 13 residues long. CDR1 is MNHNS, CDR2 SASEGT, per germline. CDR3 coding DNA: TGTGCCAGCAGTGAATCCCAGCGGGACGAGCAGTACGTC. Residues: CASSESQRDEQYV.

The CDR3 sequence is CASSLAQGTDTQYF. The CDR3 DNA sequence: TGCGCCAGCAGCTTGGCGCAGGGCACAGATACGCAGTATTTT. The rearrangement uses TRBV5-1 and TRBJ2-3; D not resolved. CDR1 is SGHRS, CDR2 YFSETQ, per germline. The CDR3 is 14 residues long. The V gene lost 0 bases and the J gene lost 1 base, with 6 bases spanning the gap.

This clone was seen only once. This chain uses TRBV9 with TRBJ2-3, with D possibly matching TRBD2 (6 bases). CDR3 length: 18 amino acids. CDR1 is SGDLS, CDR2 YYNGEE, per germline. Between the trimmed V and J ends, which lost 0 bases and 0 bases, there was a span of 17 bases. The chain's CDR3 is CASSVGVRGGASTDTQYF. CDR3 nucleotide sequence: TGTGCCAGCAGCGTAGGGGTCCGGGGCGGGGCTAGCACAGATACGCAGTATTTT.

This chain uses TRBV7-9 with TRBJ1-2; TRBD1 matches 9 bases. Trimming at V came to 5 bases and at J to 4 bases, leaving 11 bases not matched to a gene. The germline V gene encodes CDR1 SEHNR and CDR2 FQNEAQ (reference sequence). This CDR3 contains 16 residues. CDR3 sequence reads: CASSLTGGTFFYGYTF. The CDR3 DNA follows: TGTGCCAGCAGCCTGACAGGGGGGACGTTCTTCTATGGCTACACCTTC. Using reference TRBV7-9 and TRBJ1-2 for the parts outside the CDR3, the full variable domain is DTGVSQNPRHKITKRGQNVTFRCDPISEHNRLYWYRQTLGQGPEFLTYFQNEAQLEKSRLLSDRFSAERPKGSFSTLEIQRTEQGDSAMYLCASSLTGGTFFYGYTFGSGTRLTVV.

The V gene is TRBV28, the J gene TRBJ2-2; 9 positions match TRBD1. The CDR3 runs 16 residues. Unmatched junction bases numbered 2, after V lost 2 bases and J lost 1 base. Germline loops: CDR1 MDHEN, CDR2 SYDVKM. The CDR3 loop reads CASSLEGQGNTGELFF. CDR3 bases: TGTGCCAGCAGTTTAGAGGGACAGGGGAACACCGGGGAGCTGTTTTTT. Full variable domain (rest looked up from reference TRBV28 and TRBJ2-2): DVKVTQSSRYLVKRTGEKVFLECVQDMDHENMFWYRQDPGLGLRLIYFSYDVKMKEKGDIPEGYSVSREKKERFSLILESASTNQTSMYLCASSLEGQGNTGELFFGEGSRLTVL.

This clone was seen a few times. The rearrangement joins TRBV7-2 to TRBJ1-5; 7 bases align to TRBD1. The trim removed 3 bases at V and 10 bases at J, leaving 6 bases unmatched. The germline V gene has CDR1 SGHTA and CDR2 FQGNSA. This CDR3 contains 13 residues. The DNA of the CDR3 is TGTGCCAGCAGCTTTAGGGGGCGGCAACCCCAGCATTTT. Its protein is CASSFRGRQPQHF. The full variable domain, in which reference TRBV7-2 and TRBJ1-5 provide the parts outside the CDR3, is GAGVSQSPSNKVTEKGKDVELRCDPISGHTALYWYRQSLGQGLEFLIYFQGNSAPDKSGLPSDRFSAERTGGSVSTLTIQRTQQEDSAVYLCASSFRGRQPQHFGDGTRLSIL.

To note about this clone: In the same sample, other DNA sequences code for this CDR3. The chain is built from TRBV5-1 and TRBJ2-7, with 9 bases identical to TRBD1. V trimming: 5 bases; J trimming: 7 bases; junction bases outside the gene matches: 13. The germline gives CDR1 SGHRS, CDR2 YFSETQ. The CDR3 is made up of 15 amino acids. The CDR3 reads CASSPGQGKGSEQYV. CDR3 in DNA: TGCGCCAGCAGTCCTGGACAGGGGAAGGGGTCTGAGCAGTACGTC.

This chain links TRBV2 with TRBJ2-3; D might be TRBD1 (6 bases). This CDR3 has 16 amino acids. Germline assignment: CDR1 SNHLY and CDR2 FYNNEI. V gave up 4 bases and J gave up 1 base, with 15 bases separating them. Here the CDR3 DNA reads TGTGCCAGCAGTGGAAGGGTGGCAGGGGGCACAGATACGCAGTATTTT. Translation gives CASSGRVAGGTDTQYF.

The V call is TRBV19, the J call TRBJ1-1, with 9 nucleotides matching TRBD1. Trimming at V came to 3 bases and at J to 1 base, leaving 0 bases not matched to a gene. The CDR3 is made up of 14 amino acids. The germline gives CDR1 LNHDA, CDR2 SQIVND (reference sequence). The chain's CDR3 is CASSMGQGNTEAFF. The DNA of the CDR3 is TGTGCCAGTAGTATGGGACAGGGGAACACTGAAGCTTTCTTT.

This chain uses TRBV18 with TRBJ2-2; 8 nucleotides agree with TRBD1. From germline, CDR1 is KGHSH and CDR2 LQKENI. This CDR3 is 15 amino acids long. The V gene end was trimmed by 6 bases and the J gene end by 6 bases; junction bases not matched to a gene: 9. The CDR3 region has the DNA TGTGCCAGCTCCCCTGGACAGGGAGTGGCCGGGGAGCTGTTTTTT. Its translation is CASSPGQGVAGELFF. Full variable domain (outside the CDR3, taken from reference TRBV18 and TRBJ2-2): NAGVMQNPRHLVRRRGQEARLRCSPMKGHSHVYWYRQLPEEGLKFMVYLQKENIIDESGMPKERFSAEFPKEGPSILRIQQVVRGDSAAYFCASSPGQGVAGELFFGEGSRLTVL.

V gene TRBV30 combines with J gene TRBJ2-3, with TRBD1 matching 7 bases. V lost 5 bases to trimming and J lost 0 bases; unmatched junction nucleotides: 8. From germline, CDR1 is GTSNPN and CDR2 SVGIG (reference sequence). This CDR3 has 15 residues. The CDR3 reads CAWGKGARSTDTQYF. The CDR3 coding sequence is TGTGCCTGGGGAAAGGGGGCGCGGAGCACAGATACGCAGTATTTT.

This clone has just a few counts. The rearrangement uses TRBV7-9 and TRBJ1-4; possibly TRBD1 for D (6 bases). V was pared by 7 bases and J by 2 bases, with 20 bases between. Germline V lookup: CDR1 SEHNR, CDR2 FQNEAQ (reference sequence). The CDR3 length is 17 residues. CDR3 nucleotide sequence: TGTGCCAGCACCCCCGGGCCACAGGGCATGACTAATGAAAAACTGTTTTTT. As protein: CASTPGPQGMTNEKLFF.

The chain couples TRBV7-6 to TRBJ1-3, with 9 nucleotides matching TRBD1. V lost 2 bases, J lost 8 bases, and 13 bases stayed unmatched. This CDR3 comprises 17 residues. Per germline, CDR1 SGHVS and CDR2 FNYEAQ. The CDR3 sequence: CASSLSSGDRAGDTIYF. The CDR3 nucleotides are TGTGCCAGCAGCTTATCATCAGGGGACAGGGCGGGAGACACCATATATTTT.

This clone was observed a few times. The chain links TRBV10-1 to TRBJ2-5; no reliable D call. Germline CDR1 reads WNHNN; CDR2 reads SYGVQD (reference sequence). The CDR3 totals 13 residues. V lost 5 bases and J 5 bases, leaving 12 bases between the germline ends. For the CDR3, the DNA is TGCGCCAGCAGTCCATCCCTAATGGAGACCCAGTACTTC. This encodes CASSPSLMETQYF.

The chain recombines TRBV6-4 with TRBJ2-2, with D possibly TRBD2 on 6 matching bases. Germline assignment: CDR1 MRHNA and CDR2 SNTAGT. Trimming took off 6 bases at V and 3 bases at J, with 11 bases between the two ends. CDR3 length equals 14 residues. CDR3 region: CASSPGTDTGELFF. Written as DNA, the CDR3 is TGTGCCAGCAGCCCCGGGACTGACACCGGGGAGCTGTTTTTT.

The J gene is TRBJ1-1, the V gene TRBV19; possibly TRBD1 for D (5 bases). Germline loops: CDR1 LNHDA, CDR2 SQIVND (reference sequence). This CDR3 region has 11 residues. Trimming stripped 8 bases from V and 7 bases from J, with 11 bases between. The CDR3, as DNA: TGTGCCAGTCTTTTTACAGGTGAAGCTTTCTTT. It encodes CASLFTGEAFF.

This chain uses TRBV4-1 with TRBJ1-6, with D uncertain. Trimming took 1 base from V and 13 from J, leaving 23 bases between them. Germline CDR1 reads MGHRA; CDR2 reads YSYEKL. The CDR3 has 17 residues. The CDR3 is CASSQVVSARLNAPLHF. CDR3 bases: TGCGCCAGCAGCCAAGTCGTTTCTGCTCGCCTAAATGCGCCCCTCCACTTT.

This clone was recorded only once. This chain links TRBV7-2 with TRBJ2-3, with 9 bases fitting TRBD2. The germline V gene has CDR1 SGHTA and CDR2 FQGNSA. The CDR3 sequence is 18 residues long. The V segment lost 1 base and the J segment 1 base; nucleotides outside the gene matches: 9. The CDR3 loop is CASSLVAGAGEGTDTQYF. In nucleotides, the CDR3 is TGTGCCAGCAGCTTAGTAGCGGGGGCGGGAGAAGGCACAGATACGCAGTATTTT.

The sample holds one count of this clone. The rearrangement uses TRBV5-4 and TRBJ2-1, with 7 bases aligning to TRBD1. The CDR3 has 17 residues. Trimming at V came to 2 bases and at J to 2 bases, leaving 10 bases not matched to a gene. Per the germline V gene, CDR1 is SGHNT and CDR2 is YYREEE (reference sequence). The CDR3 DNA sequence: TGTGCCAGCAGCTTAATTGTCGGGACAGCCACCTACAATGAGCAGTTCTTC. It codes for CASSLIVGTATYNEQFF. Full variable domain (outside the CDR3, taken from reference TRBV5-4 and TRBJ2-1): ETGVTQSPTHLIKTRGQQVTLRCSSQSGHNTVSWYQQALGQGPQFIFQYYREEENGRGNFPPRFSGLQFPNYSSELNVNALELDDSALYLCASSLIVGTATYNEQFFGPGTRLTVL.